This T cell receptor (beta chain) was found in a study of identical twins. The CDR3 has 16 amino acids. Germline assignment: CDR1 MNHEY and CDR2 SVGEGT. Trimming at V came to 2 bases and at J to 6 bases, leaving 8 bases not matched to a gene. The sample holds many counts of this clonotype. The antigen remains undetermined. Study results and caveats: In monozygotic twins, models underestimated the sharing of out-of-frame TCR alpha. Fewer insertions characterized abundant cord blood beta clonotypes, whereas memory repertoires showed none.

A universal primer site arose from template switching, and cDNA bore unique molecular identifiers. Using its own MiXCR run on the 5' RACE reads, TCRdb lists one record per CDR3 protein. This sample has more than 650,000 distinct CDR3 sequences; approximately 6% occur once, and the top ten carry around 1.7%. The sequencing input was naive T cells sorted from blood. The genes are TRBV6-2 or TRBV6-3 and TRBJ2-1; TRBD2 aligns across 9 bases. This receptor was obtained from a man aged 18 to 29 in good health. In DNA, the CDR3 is TGTGCCAGCAGTTACCGACCTAGCGGGATAACCAATGAGCAGTTCTTC. This sequence encodes CASSYRPSGITNEQFF.